Each of the 29 T cell receptor beta chains below was sequenced from the same sample in a study of blood T cell repertoires in COVID-19. The repertoire was sequenced with immunoSEQ multiplex PCR; TCRdb's copy has only in-frame clones and lacks some. The table records under 250,000 clones, 92% of them present only once. The sample taken for sequencing was peripheral blood. These receptors came from a man aged 25 to 40 with acute or convalescent COVID-19.

The chain carries TRBV13 and TRBJ2-3; D is undetermined. This CDR3 spans 11 amino acids. Germline CDR1 and CDR2: PRHDT and FYEKMQ (reference sequence). Trimming left V 5 bases short and J 3 bases short, with 3 bases between. The chain's CDR3 is CASSHTDTQYF. CDR3 coding DNA: TGTGCCAGCAGCCATACAGATACGCAGTATTTT.

Here the CDR3 reads CASSQYTGAYEQYF. The CDR3 DNA follows: TGTGCCAGCAGCCAATATACAGGTGCCTACGAGCAGTACTTC. The chain joins TRBV3-1 (or the pseudogene TRBV3-2) to TRBJ2-7, with a tentative D call TRBD1 (5 bases). The CDR3 is 14 residues long. Germline V gene lookup returns CDR1 LGHDT and CDR2 YNNKEL (reference sequence). Between the trimmed V and J ends, which lost 2 bases and 2 bases, there was a span of 10 bases.

This CDR3 reads CASSLAPPRGEQYF. The CDR3 DNA is TGCGCCAGCAGCTTGGCACCCCCCAGGGGGGAGCAGTACTTC. The V gene is TRBV5-1, the J gene TRBJ2-7; 7 positions match TRBD1. V dropped 0 bases and J dropped 7; count of bases not matched to a gene: 7. Germline CDR1 reads SGHRS; CDR2 reads YFSETQ. The CDR3 runs to 14 residues.

The chain uses TRBV19 and TRBJ1-4; TRBD1 matches 11 bases. V dropped 0 bases and J dropped 10; count of bases not matched to a gene: 7. Germline values: CDR1 LNHDA, CDR2 SQIVND (reference sequence). The CDR3 sequence is 16 residues long. The DNA for the CDR3 is TGTGCCAGTAGTATAGACGGCCGGGACAGGGGGACAAAACTGTTTTTT. Its protein is CASSIDGRDRGTKLFF.

This chain links TRBV28 with TRBJ2-7, with D maybe TRBD1 (7 bases). The CDR3 spans 16 residues. Germline assignment: CDR1 MDHEN and CDR2 SYDVKM. Trimming removed 7 bases at V and 2 bases at J, with 21 bases between. The CDR3 DNA follows: TGTGCCAGCACTAAATCAGGGGGGACATTGACCTACGAGCAGTACTTC. This gives the protein CASTKSGGTLTYEQYF.

The chain recombines TRBV7-9 with TRBJ2-4; a possible D gene is TRBD1 (6 bases). V dropped 4 bases and J dropped 2 bases, with 24 bases sitting between them. This CDR3 is 19 amino acids long. Germline values: CDR1 SEHNR, CDR2 FQNEAQ (reference sequence). CDR3 protein: CASSSWTARPRLPKNIQYF. Written as DNA, the CDR3 is TGTGCCAGCAGCTCTTGGACAGCGCGCCCTCGGCTTCCCAAAAACATTCAGTACTTC.

The CDR3 DNA reads TGTGCCAGCAGCTGGGTGGCGGGATTAGTCTATGGCTACACCTTC. It translates to CASSWVAGLVYGYTF. The rearrangement uses TRBV5-6 and TRBJ1-2, with no clear D. Deletions cut 3 bases from V and 4 bases from J, with 16 bases between. The CDR3 is 15 residues long. CDR1 and CDR2 from the germline V gene are SGHDT and YYEEEE.

The rearrangement uses TRBV19 and TRBJ1-5, with D hard to call. Trimming removed 6 bases from V and 5 bases from J, with 17 bases in between. Per the germline V gene, CDR1 is LNHDA and CDR2 is SQIVND (reference sequence). The CDR3 has 15 residues. This CDR3 reads CASSRGRERDQPQHF. The CDR3 coding sequence is TGTGCCAGTAGCCGAGGGAGGGAGAGGGATCAGCCCCAGCATTTT.

The chain has TRBV7-9 and TRBJ1-5, with TRBD1 as a possible D gene (5 bases). The CDR3 consists of 13 residues. Trimming left V 6 bases short and J 5 bases short, with 11 bases between. Germline values: CDR1 SEHNR, CDR2 FQNEAQ (reference sequence). The CDR3 nucleotides are TGTGCCAGCAGTGACGGGGGACATCAGCCCCAGCATTTT. Its protein is CASSDGGHQPQHF. The full variable domain, completed using reference TRBV7-9 and TRBJ1-5, is DTGVSQNPRHKITKRGQNVTFRCDPISEHNRLYWYRQTLGQGPEFLTYFQNEAQLEKSRLLSDRFSAERPKGSFSTLEIQRTEQGDSAMYLCASSDGGHQPQHFGDGTRLSIL.

V and J are TRBV4-1 and TRBJ2-3; 8 bases line up with TRBD2. CDR1 and CDR2 from the germline V gene are MGHRA and YSYEKL. The J segment lost 6 bases and the V segment lost 2 bases, leaving 13 bases of the junction unmatched. The CDR3 loop spans 17 amino acids. CDR3 in DNA: TGCGCCAGCAGCCAACCGCGGAGGGGACTAGGAAACGATACGCAGTATTTT. It yields the protein CASSQPRRGLGNDTQYF.

V usage is TRBV20-1 and J usage is TRBJ1-6; tentative D call: TRBD1 (6 bases). V lost 0 bases and J 18 bases, leaving 9 bases between the germline ends. This CDR3 contains 10 residues. CDR1 is DFQATT, CDR2 SNEGSKA, per germline (reference sequence). The chain's CDR3 is CSARDRTAHF. The CDR3 nucleotides read TGCAGTGCTAGAGATCGGACAGCCCACTTT.

This clone was seen once. The chain recombines TRBV27 with TRBJ2-7; D possibly corresponds to TRBD2 (6 bases). V was cut by 3 bases and J by 5 bases, with 17 bases left in between. The CDR3 sequence is 15 residues long. Germline CDR1 MNHEY, CDR2 SMNVEV (reference sequence). The CDR3 reads CASSFDAVSGDEQYF. The CDR3 bases are TGTGCCAGCAGTTTTGATGCTGTTTCGGGGGACGAGCAGTACTTC.

The rearrangement joins TRBV5-6 to TRBJ2-7, with 11 bases that match TRBD2. V lost 2 bases, J lost 2 bases, and 0 bases stayed unmatched. The CDR3 contains 14 residues. Germline V gene lookup returns CDR1 SGHDT and CDR2 YYEEEE. The chain's CDR3 is CASSFSGGAYEQYF. The CDR3 DNA sequence: TGTGCCAGCAGCTTTAGCGGGGGGGCCTACGAGCAGTACTTC.

Here the CDR3 DNA reads TGTGCCACCAGTTCCCTAGCGGGGGGCACAGATACGCAGTATTTT. It yields the protein CATSSLAGGTDTQYF. The chain carries TRBV24-1 and TRBJ2-3; 10 nucleotides match TRBD2. The V gene end was trimmed by 6 bases and the J gene end by 1 base; junction bases not matched to a gene: 3. The CDR3 runs 15 residues. CDR1 and CDR2 (germline): KGHDR, SFDVKD.

The V and J genes are TRBV7-9 and TRBJ2-7; D remains ambiguous. Germline V gives CDR1 SEHNR, CDR2 FQNEAQ (reference sequence). The V gene lost 1 base and the J gene lost 4 bases, with 5 bases spanning the gap. CDR3 length equals 12 residues. CDR3 amino acids: CASSLVPYEQYF. In DNA, the CDR3 is TGTGCCAGCAGCTTAGTCCCATACGAGCAGTACTTC.

V is TRBV7-2 and J is TRBJ2-7, with 11 positions matching TRBD2. Germline CDR1 reads SGHTA; CDR2 reads FQGNSA. The CDR3 has 15 amino acids. The junction had 9 bases not matched to a gene; V was cut back by 5 bases and J by 6 bases. The CDR3 region is CASSPTSGALSEQYF. The CDR3 DNA reads as TGTGCCAGCAGCCCGACTAGCGGGGCGCTTAGCGAGCAGTACTTC.

The chain recombines TRBV5-1 with TRBJ2-7; 9 bases map to TRBD1. Germline CDR1 SGHRS, CDR2 YFSETQ. After removal of 4 bases from V and 3 bases from J, the junction contained 8 bases not matched to a gene. The CDR3 has 15 amino acids. CDR3 nucleotides: TGCGCCAGCAGCAACACCCGGGACAGGGACTACGAGCAGTACTTC. Translating gives CASSNTRDRDYEQYF.

J is TRBJ1-2 and V is TRBV6-6; no reliable D call. Trimming shortened V by 8 bases and J by 7 bases, and 17 bases separated the two germline ends. Germline-derived CDR1 and CDR2 are MNHNY and SVGAGI (reference sequence). The CDR3 has 13 amino acids. CDR3 loop: CASEEGLIGGYTF. CDR3 sequence (DNA): TGTGCCAGCGAGGAGGGTTTAATCGGTGGCTACACCTTC.

This sequence joins TRBV5-1 and TRBJ1-4; D not resolved. CDR1 and CDR2 from the germline V gene are SGHRS and YFSETQ. V was clipped by 1 base and J by 8 bases, with 9 bases between them. The CDR3 length is 13 residues. The CDR3 nucleotides are TGCGCCAGCAGCTTGACGGGATGGGAAAAACTGTTTTTT. This translates into CASSLTGWEKLFF.

J is TRBJ2-1 and V is TRBV30; 9 bases line up with TRBD2. Germline CDR1 and CDR2: GTSNPN and SVGIG (reference sequence). V was pared by 2 bases and J by 6 bases, with 8 bases of the junction left unmatched. The CDR3 loop spans 15 amino acids. The CDR3 region has the DNA TGTGCCTGGAGTACCGCGGGGGGGCCCGGCAATGAGCAGTTCTTC. It translates to CAWSTAGGPGNEQFF.

The V and J genes are TRBV5-4 and TRBJ2-3, with TRBD2 matching over 7 bases. The trim removed 4 bases at V and 3 bases at J, leaving 17 bases unmatched. The germline CDR1 and CDR2 sequences are SGHNT and YYREEE (reference sequence). CDR3 length: 18 amino acids. The CDR3 region has the DNA TGTGCCAGCAGCCCCGTTTCGGCTAGCGGTGGGTATACAGATACGCAGTATTTT. This translates into CASSPVSASGGYTDTQYF.

The chain carries TRBV28 and TRBJ1-1; no firm D call. Germline V gene data show CDR1 as MDHEN and CDR2 as SYDVKM. This CDR3 contains 12 residues. The ends were cut back, 4 bases at V and 6 bases at J, with 9 bases in the middle. In nucleotides, the CDR3 is TGTGCCAGCAGTTCACAGTATTCTGAAGCTTTCTTT. It is translated as CASSSQYSEAFF.

The J gene is TRBJ1-2, the V gene TRBV7-9; 10 positions match TRBD1. Germline lookup yields CDR1 SEHNR and CDR2 FQNEAQ (reference sequence). With V trimmed by 7 bases and J by 2 bases, 10 bases remained unmatched. The CDR3 runs to 16 residues. In nucleotides, the CDR3 is TGTGCCAGCACACCCGGTCCGGGACAGGGGAACTATGGCTACACCTTC. This encodes CASTPGPGQGNYGYTF.

The chain employs TRBV7-8 and TRBJ2-7, with D unresolved. CDR3 length: 15 residues. Germline CDR1 and CDR2: SGHVS and FQNEAQ. Between the trimmed V and J ends, which lost 5 bases and 4 bases, there was a span of 18 bases. CDR3 sequence reads: CASSPFSRRGYEQYF. CDR3 bases: TGTGCCAGCAGCCCATTCTCAAGGAGAGGTTACGAGCAGTACTTC.

This clone was found a few times. The V call is TRBV5-1, the J call TRBJ2-7; possible D gene TRBD2, 7 bases. The CDR3 spans 14 residues. Per the germline V gene, CDR1 is SGHRS and CDR2 is YFSETQ. Trimming pared 2 bases from V and 6 bases from J, leaving 15 bases between. CDR3 region: CASSLGGGAFEQYF. As DNA, the CDR3 is TGCGCCAGCAGCTTAGGTGGGGGGGCTTTCGAGCAGTACTTC.

The CDR3 sequence: CASSGGLDNSPLHF. CDR3 DNA sequence: TGTGCCAGCAGCGGAGGGTTGGATAATTCACCCCTCCACTTT. This chain uses TRBV9 with TRBJ1-6, with D unclear. Trimming stripped 3 bases from V and 5 bases from J, with 9 bases between. The CDR3 covers 14 residues. In germline, CDR1 is SGDLS, CDR2 YYNGEE.

The chain uses TRBV7-9 and TRBJ1-1; D is ambiguous. The length of the CDR3 is 14 residues. Trimming cost V 2 bases and J 0 bases, with 7 bases left between them. The germline CDR1 and CDR2 sequences are SEHNR and FQNEAQ (reference sequence). This CDR3 is CASSLMEVNTEAFF. The CDR3 bases are TGTGCCAGCAGCTTAATGGAGGTGAACACTGAAGCTTTCTTT.

The chain uses TRBV27 and TRBJ1-4; a possible D gene is TRBD1 (5 bases). This CDR3 contains 13 residues. Between the trimmed V and J ends, which lost 6 bases and 6 bases, there was a span of 11 bases. Germline V gene data show CDR1 as MNHEY and CDR2 as SMNVEV (reference sequence). The CDR3 loop is CASSRAFDEKLFF. The CDR3 region has the DNA TGTGCCAGCAGCAGGGCCTTCGATGAAAAACTGTTTTTT.

The rearrangement uses TRBV7-3 and TRBJ1-4; the D gene is possibly TRBD1 (6 bases). The ends were cut back, 1 base at V and 5 bases at J, with 11 bases in the middle. In germline, CDR1 is SGHTA, CDR2 FQGTGA. CDR3 size: 15 residues. CDR3 sequence: CASSLNRQANEKLFF. The DNA of the CDR3 is TGTGCCAGCAGCTTAAATCGACAGGCCAATGAAAAACTGTTTTTT.